The rows below give T cell receptor beta chains drawn from one sample of a study of CD8+CD57+ T cells in acquired aplastic anemia. TCRdb processed the reads anew with MiXCR; each CDR3 protein has one entry. The profile shows under 350,000 distinct CDR3 sequences, roughly three fifths of them singletons. Material: sorted CD4+, CD8+, or CD8+CD57+ T cells (not recorded which) from PBMCs. The receptors come from a human donor with severe aplastic anemia or a healthy control (not recorded which). Each CDR3 is given with its conserved first and last residue. The D gene is left open where the match is weak. Only part of the rows carry a size: once, few, many, or a class if the clone is expanded.

CDR3 DNA,CDR3 protein,clone size,D gene,V gene,J gene
TGTGCCAGCAGCTTAGCTTGGACAGGTCCCTACGAGCAGTACTTC,CASSLAWTGPYEQYF,.,TRBD1,TRBV12-3/TRBV12-4,TRBJ2-7
TGTGCCAGCAGTTTTGGGATCTTGAATTCACCCCTCCACTTT,CASSFGILNSPLHF,.,.,TRBV12-3/TRBV12-4,TRBJ1-6
TGTGCCAGTTCCCTCTGGGCCCCTGAGGGATCACCCCTCCACTTT,CASSLWAPEGSPLHF,many,.,TRBV19,TRBJ1-6
TGTGCCAGCAGCTTAGAACTGGGCAATGAGCAGTTCTTC,CASSLELGNEQFF,.,.,TRBV7-2,TRBJ2-1
TGTGCCACCAGCAGTAGATTCGGGAAGTTGGGCTACGAGCAGTACTTC,CATSSRFGKLGYEQYF,.,.,TRBV15,TRBJ2-7
TGTGCCAGTACCGCATACCGGACAGAGACTATGGGGTACACCTTC,CASTAYRTETMGYTF,many,.,TRBV19,TRBJ1-2
TGTGCCAGTAGTCCCTGGACAGGCCAAAGCTCTGGGGCCAACGTCCTGACTTTC,CASSPWTGQSSGANVLTF,.,TRBD1,TRBV19,TRBJ2-6
TGTGCCAGCATCCCCGGGGGCGGATCCTACGAGCAGTACTTC,CASIPGGGSYEQYF,once,.,TRBV6-6,TRBJ2-7
TGTGCCAGCAGCTTGGGACAAGGTGAATCACCCCTCCACTTT,CASSLGQGESPLHF,many,.,TRBV7-3,TRBJ1-6
TGTGCCAGCAGCCGTACTAGCGGCACAGATACGCAGTATTTT,CASSRTSGTDTQYF,.,TRBD2,TRBV7-2,TRBJ2-3
TGCGCCAGCAGCTTGGATCCGGGTTTTTCCGGGGAGCTGTTTTTT,CASSLDPGFSGELFF,.,.,TRBV5-1,TRBJ2-2
TGTGCCAGTAGTGACCAGGGGGTTCCTGGAAACACCATATATTTT,CASSDQGVPGNTIYF,.,TRBD1,TRBV19,TRBJ1-3
TGTGCCAGCAGCTTGGCAGCTAGCGGGGCTAATGAGCAGTTCTTC,CASSLAASGANEQFF,many,TRBD2,TRBV5-5,TRBJ2-1
TGTGCCAGCAGGCGACAGAAAAACATTCAGTACTTC,CASRRQKNIQYF,many,.,TRBV6-6,TRBJ2-4
TGTGCCAGCAGTTGGGGACAGGGAAAGTTCCAGCCCCAGCATTTT,CASSWGQGKFQPQHF,many,TRBD1,TRBV6-6,TRBJ1-5